This TCR beta chain appears in the sequencing data of a study of blood T cell repertoires in COVID-19. Losses at the gene ends were 5 bases for V and 5 bases for J; bases not matched to a gene: 4. This CDR3 has 13 residues. The germline gives CDR1 LNHNV, CDR2 YYDKDF (reference sequence). TCRdb's table, derived via immunoSEQ multiplex PCR, lists solely in-frame clones and lacks some. Of over 250,000 clones listed, roughly 80% are singletons. Exposed study participants had met a COVID-19 case within 2 weeks before entry. This sequence joins TRBV15 and TRBJ1-2, with 8 nucleotides matching TRBD1. The sequence was obtained from a man aged 35-49 years who had been exposed to COVID-19. Sequencing used PBMCs or T cells enriched from blood (not recorded which). CDR3 in amino acids: CATSEQGGYGYTF. CDR3 bases: TGTGCCACCAGCGAACAGGGGGGGTATGGCTACACCTTC.